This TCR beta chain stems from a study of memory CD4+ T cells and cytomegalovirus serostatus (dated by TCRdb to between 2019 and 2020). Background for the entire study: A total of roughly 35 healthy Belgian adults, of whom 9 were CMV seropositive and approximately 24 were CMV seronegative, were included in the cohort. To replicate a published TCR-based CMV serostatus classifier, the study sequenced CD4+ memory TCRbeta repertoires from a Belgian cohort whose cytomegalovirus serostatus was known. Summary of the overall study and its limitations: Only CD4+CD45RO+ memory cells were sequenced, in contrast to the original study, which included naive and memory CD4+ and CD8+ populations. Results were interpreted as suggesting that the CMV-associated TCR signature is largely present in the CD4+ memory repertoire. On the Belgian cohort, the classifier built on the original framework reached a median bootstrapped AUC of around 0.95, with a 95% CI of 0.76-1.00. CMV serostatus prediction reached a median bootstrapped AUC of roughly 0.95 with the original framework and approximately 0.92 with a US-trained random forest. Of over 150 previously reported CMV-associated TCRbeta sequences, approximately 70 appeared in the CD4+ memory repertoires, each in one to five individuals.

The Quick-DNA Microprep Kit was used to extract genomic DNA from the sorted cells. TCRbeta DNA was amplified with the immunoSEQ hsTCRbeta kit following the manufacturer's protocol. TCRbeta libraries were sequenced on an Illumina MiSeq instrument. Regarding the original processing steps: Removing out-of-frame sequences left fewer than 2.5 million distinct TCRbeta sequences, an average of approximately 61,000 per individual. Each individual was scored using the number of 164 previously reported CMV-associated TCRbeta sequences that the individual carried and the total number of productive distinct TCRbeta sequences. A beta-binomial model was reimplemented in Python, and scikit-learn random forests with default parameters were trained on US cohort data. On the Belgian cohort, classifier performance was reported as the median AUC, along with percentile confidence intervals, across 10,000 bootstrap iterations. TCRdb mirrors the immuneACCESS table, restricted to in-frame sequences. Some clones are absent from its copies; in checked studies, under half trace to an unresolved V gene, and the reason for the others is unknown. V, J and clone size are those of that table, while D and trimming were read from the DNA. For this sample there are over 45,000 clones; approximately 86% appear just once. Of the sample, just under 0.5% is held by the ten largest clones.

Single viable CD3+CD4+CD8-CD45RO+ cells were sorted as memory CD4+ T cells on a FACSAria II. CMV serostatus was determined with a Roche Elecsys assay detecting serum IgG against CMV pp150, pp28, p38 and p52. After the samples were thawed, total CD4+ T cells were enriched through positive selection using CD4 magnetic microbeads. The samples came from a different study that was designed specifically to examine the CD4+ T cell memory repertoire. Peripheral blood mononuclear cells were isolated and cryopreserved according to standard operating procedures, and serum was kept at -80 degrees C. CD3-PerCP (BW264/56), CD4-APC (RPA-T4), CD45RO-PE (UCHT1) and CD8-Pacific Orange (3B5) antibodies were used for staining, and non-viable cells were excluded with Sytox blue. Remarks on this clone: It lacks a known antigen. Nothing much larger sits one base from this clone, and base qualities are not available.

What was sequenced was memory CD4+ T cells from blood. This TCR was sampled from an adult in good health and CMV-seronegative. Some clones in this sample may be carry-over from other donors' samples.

The CDR3 region has the sequence CASSLGYTDTQYF. The sequenced DNA is TGTGCCAGCAGCTTAGGCTACACAGATACGCAGTATTTT. The chain links TRBV7-2 with TRBJ2-3; no confident D gene assignment can be made. The junction carries 4 bases between V and J, which are trimmed by 1 base and 2 bases respectively. The germline V gene specifies SGHTA as CDR1 and FQGNSA as CDR2. Including cysteine and phenylalanine, the CDR3 has 13 amino acids. Only CDR3 DNA is held: 39 bases, read in frame from base 1. Full variable domain (CDR3 extended with the reference TRBV7-2 and TRBJ2-3 proteins): GAGVSQSPSNKVTEKGKDVELRCDPISGHTALYWYRQSLGQGLEFLIYFQGNSAPDKSGLPSDRFSAERTGGSVSTLTIQRTQQEDSAVYLCASSLGYTDTQYFGPGTRLTVL.